These 7 T cell receptor beta chains were sequenced from one sample in a study of blood T cells in healthy people across ages. Sample-barcoded 5' priming and a J-beta primer mix drove a second PCR of 7 to 11 cycles. TCRdb itself ran the 5' RACE reads through MiXCR, one entry per CDR3 protein. This sample has about 1,000,000 distinct CDR3 sequences, with less than 50% found just once. The sequencing input was blood. The source of these receptors is a woman aged 55-69 years in good health.

The chain is built from TRBV6-1 and TRBJ1-2, with TRBD1 as a possible D gene (5 bases). CDR3 size: 14 residues. V dropped 6 bases and J dropped 3 bases, with 14 bases sitting between them. Per germline, CDR1 MNHNS and CDR2 SASEGT. CDR3 region: CASRGLIGDYGYTF. Here the CDR3 DNA reads TGTGCCAGCAGGGGACTTATAGGGGACTATGGCTACACCTTC.

The chain employs TRBV5-6 and TRBJ2-3, with TRBD1 identical over 9 bases. The V and J ends lost 3 bases and 2 bases, in that order; junction bases with no gene match: 10. The CDR3 sequence is 17 residues long. Germline CDR1 is SGHDT and CDR2 is YYEEEE. In DNA form, the CDR3 reads TGTGCCAGCAGCTCCCCGGGACAGGGAACTTTCACAGATACGCAGTATTTT. Protein sequence: CASSSPGQGTFTDTQYF.

CDR3 residues: CASSRMGTSLEQYF. CDR3 DNA: TGTGCCAGCAGCCGTATGGGGACTAGCCTGGAGCAGTACTTC. V and J are TRBV3-1 and TRBJ2-4, with 9 bases identical to TRBD2. V gave up 4 bases and J gave up 13 bases; unmatched junction bases: 11. CDR3 length: 14 amino acids. Per germline, CDR1 LGHDT and CDR2 YNNKEL (reference sequence).

This chain links TRBV20-1 with TRBJ1-4, with 7 bases matching TRBD1. This CDR3 comprises 13 residues. Trimming took 6 bases from V and 5 from J; bases not matched to a gene: 6. CDR1 is DFQATT and CDR2 is SNEGSKA in the germline V gene (reference sequence). The CDR3 spells CSASGQLNEKLFF. In DNA form, the CDR3 reads TGCAGTGCCTCGGGACAGTTGAATGAAAAACTGTTTTTT.

J is TRBJ2-3 and V is TRBV5-1; perhaps TRBD2 as D (5 bases). This CDR3 region has 16 residues. Trimming pared 0 bases from V and 1 base from J, leaving 12 bases between. Germline V gene sequence: CDR1 SGHRS, CDR2 YFSETQ. The CDR3 DNA follows: TGCGCCAGCAGCTTGGATGACGGAGCGGGCACAGATACGCAGTATTTT. Translating gives CASSLDDGAGTDTQYF.

This rearrangement joins TRBV5-1 to TRBJ2-3; 7 positions agree with TRBD1. The germline CDR1 and CDR2 sequences are SGHRS and YFSETQ. Unmatched junction bases numbered 15, after V lost 4 bases and J lost 1 base. The CDR3 is 18 residues long. The chain's CDR3 is CASSGAYTGEHGTDTQYF. DNA of the CDR3: TGCGCCAGCAGCGGGGCCTACACAGGGGAGCATGGCACAGATACGCAGTATTTT.

The rearrangement joins TRBV11-2 to TRBJ1-1, with no clear D. The CDR3 contains 11 residues. Trimming left V 2 bases short and J 8 bases short, with 6 bases between. The V gene's germline CDR1 is SGHAT and CDR2 FQNNGV. The CDR3 bases are TGTGCCAGCAGCTTACACGGAGAAGCTTTCTTT. Its translation: CASSLHGEAFF.